Following are 22 T cell receptor beta chains from one sample sequenced in a study of blood T cells in healthy people across ages. With a J-beta primer mix and a sample-barcoded 5' primer, a second PCR ran about 7 to 11 cycles. TCRdb re-derived calls from the 5' RACE reads in MiXCR, one entry per CDR3 protein. The sample yields around 800,000 distinct CDR3 sequences, about a quarter seen once. This same sample was also taken into another study, of T cells of mothers and their children.

The sequenced sample was blood. These receptors originate from a boy between 10 and 17 years old in good health.

The chain couples TRBV6-4 to TRBJ2-5, with D perhaps TRBD2 (6 bases). Germline CDR1 MRHNA, CDR2 SNTAGT. Trimming removed 0 bases from V and 5 bases from J, with 16 bases in between. The CDR3 has 16 residues. The CDR3 protein is CASSDSTRTIWETQYF. Here the CDR3 DNA reads TGTGCCAGCAGTGACTCGACTAGGACTATCTGGGAGACCCAGTACTTC.

CDR3 sequence reads: CATSDPDREQETQYF. CDR3 nucleotide sequence: TGTGCCACCAGTGACCCGGACAGGGAACAAGAGACCCAGTACTTC. The chain joins TRBV24-1 to TRBJ2-5; 8 nucleotides line up with TRBD1. The V segment lost 4 bases and the J segment 2 bases; nucleotides outside the gene matches: 5. There are 15 residues in the CDR3. The germline V gene has CDR1 KGHDR and CDR2 SFDVKD.

V usage is TRBV28 and J usage is TRBJ2-3, with a possible D match to TRBD2 (7 bases). The V and J ends lost 5 bases and 4 bases respectively, with 13 bases between them. The CDR3 is made up of 14 amino acids. Germline CDR1 reads MDHEN; CDR2 reads SYDVKM. CDR3 DNA sequence: TGTGCCAGCAGTCCTCCGGGGGGCCCAGATACGCAGTATTTT. Translating gives CASSPPGGPDTQYF.

Here the CDR3 reads CASSYSQQEPNTGELFF. The CDR3 nucleotides read TGTGCCAGCAGTTACTCGCAGCAGGAGCCGAACACCGGGGAGCTGTTTTTT. V gene TRBV6-5 combines with J gene TRBJ2-2; D remains ambiguous. CDR3 length: 17 residues. V lost 0 bases and J 0 bases, leaving 11 bases between the germline ends. CDR1 and CDR2 (germline): MNHEY, SVGAGI.

This clonotype was seen many times. The chain employs TRBV12-3 or TRBV12-4 and TRBJ2-7; the D gene is possibly TRBD1 (5 bases). V was shortened by 3 bases and J by 5 bases, with 8 bases between the two germline ends. This CDR3 is 12 amino acids long. CDR3 in DNA: TGTGCCAGCAGTTTTGGCAGGGACGAGCAGTACTTC. Protein sequence: CASSFGRDEQYF.

This clonotype has just a few counts. The gene calls are TRBV3-1 and TRBJ2-7; D is uncertain. With 2 bases removed from V and 2 bases from J, the gap between germline ends came to 10 bases. This CDR3 has 14 residues. Germline CDR1 is LGHDT and CDR2 is YNNKEL (reference sequence). The CDR3 bases are TGTGCCAGCAGCCAATCTCCACCACCCTACGAGCAGTACTTC. Encoded protein: CASSQSPPPYEQYF.

This chain's CDR3 is CASSTERDRGSETQYF. The CDR3 DNA is TGTGCCAGCAGTACCGAAAGGGACAGGGGTTCAGAGACCCAGTACTTC. V and J are TRBV28 and TRBJ2-5; 10 positions agree with TRBD1. J was trimmed by 4 bases and V by 5 bases; bases with no gene match: 10. Germline CDR1 MDHEN, CDR2 SYDVKM. The CDR3 loop spans 16 amino acids. The whole variable domain, filled in from reference TRBV28 and TRBJ2-5, reads DVKVTQSSRYLVKRTGEKVFLECVQDMDHENMFWYRQDPGLGLRLIYFSYDVKMKEKGDIPEGYSVSREKKERFSLILESASTNQTSMYLCASSTERDRGSETQYFGPGTRLLVL.

This clonotype occurred a few times. The chain couples TRBV15 to TRBJ2-1, with no clear D. Germline CDR1 reads LNHNV; CDR2 reads YYDKDF (reference sequence). V shed 5 bases and J shed 3 bases, with 14 bases lying between them. The CDR3 has 15 amino acids. In DNA form, the CDR3 reads TGTGCCACCAGCCCGAGGTGGGCGAGCTACAATGAGCAGTTCTTC. This sequence encodes CATSPRWASYNEQFF. The full variable domain, with the rest looked up from reference TRBV15 and TRBJ2-1, is DAMVIQNPRYQVTQFGKPVTLSCSQTLNHNVMYWYQQKSSQAPKLLFHYYDKDFNNEADTPDNFQSRRPNTSFCFLDIRSPGLGDTAMYLCATSPRWASYNEQFFGPGTRLTVL.

This clonotype was seen only a few times. The chain carries TRBV2 and TRBJ2-5; perhaps TRBD1 as D (5 bases). Gene TRBJ2-1 matches the end of the DNA better, so the J call may be wrong. CDR3 length: 15 amino acids. Germline assignment: CDR1 SNHLY and CDR2 FYNNEI. The DNA of the CDR3 is TGTGCCAGCAGTGCGACAGCATCCCCCCCAAATGAGCAGTTCTTC. Translation gives CASSATASPPNEQFF.

The sample holds a few counts of this clonotype. The chain links TRBV15 to TRBJ2-6; no definite D call. Per germline, CDR1 LNHNV and CDR2 YYDKDF (reference sequence). The CDR3 is made up of 14 amino acids. V gave up 4 bases and J gave up 4 bases, with 8 bases separating them. For the CDR3, the DNA is TGTGCCACCAGCAATCGAGGAGGGGCCAACGTCCTGACTTTC. Translation gives CATSNRGGANVLTF.

CDR3: CASSEVLMPSGGAGDTQYF. The CDR3 nucleotides are TGTGCCAGCAGTGAAGTCCTGATGCCTAGCGGGGGGGCGGGAGATACGCAGTATTTT. V and J are TRBV6-1 and TRBJ2-3; 12 nucleotides line up with TRBD2. The CDR3 sequence is 19 residues long. After removal of 1 base from V and 5 bases from J, the junction contained 13 bases not matched to a gene. Germline loops: CDR1 MNHNS, CDR2 SASEGT.

This clonotype was counted only a few times. This chain uses TRBV20-1 with TRBJ2-7, with D uncertain. The CDR3 runs to 11 residues. Germline values: CDR1 DFQATT, CDR2 SNEGSKA (reference sequence). The V end was cut by 0 bases, the J end by 3 bases, with 3 bases between. CDR3 region: CSARDYYEQYF. The CDR3 DNA is TGCAGTGCTAGAGACTACTACGAGCAGTACTTC.

A few counts support this clonotype. The chain is built from TRBV20-1 and TRBJ1-2; D remains ambiguous. V was cut by 5 bases and J by 4 bases, with 5 bases left in between. This CDR3 region has 10 residues. Germline loops: CDR1 DFQATT, CDR2 SNEGSKA (reference sequence). The CDR3 bases are TGCAGTGCTGCGGGCTATGGCTACACCTTC. The encoded protein is CSAAGYGYTF.

The chain is built from TRBV5-1 and TRBJ2-3; the match to TRBD2 covers 8 bases. In germline, CDR1 is SGHRS, CDR2 YFSETQ. The CDR3 has 15 amino acids. Germline trimming cut 4 bases from V and 6 bases from J; bases unmatched to any gene: 10. CDR3 nucleotides: TGCGCCAGCAGCCCGACCGGGACTAGAGGGGATACGCAGTATTTT. Translating gives CASSPTGTRGDTQYF.

This chain uses TRBV6-6 with TRBJ1-3, with 7 nucleotides matching TRBD1. Losses at the gene ends were 2 bases for V and 10 bases for J; bases not matched to a gene: 5. This CDR3 is built from 13 residues. The germline V gene has CDR1 MNHNY and CDR2 SVGAGI (reference sequence). For the CDR3, the DNA is TGTGCCAGCAGTTACAACTCAGGGGGAACCATATATTTT. Translated: CASSYNSGGTIYF.

This clonotype was observed a handful of times. V gene TRBV3-1 combines with J gene TRBJ2-7; 8 bases agree with TRBD1. V dropped 3 bases and J dropped 2; count of bases not matched to a gene: 3. The CDR3 is 14 residues long. Germline V gene sequence: CDR1 LGHDT, CDR2 YNNKEL (reference sequence). CDR3 sequence: CASSHRTGTYEQYF. For the CDR3, the DNA is TGTGCCAGCAGCCATAGGACAGGGACCTACGAGCAGTACTTC.

The rearrangement uses TRBV4-2 and TRBJ2-5; D possibly corresponds to TRBD2 (6 bases). The CDR3 has 16 amino acids. Germline lookup yields CDR1 LGHNA and CDR2 YNFKEQ. Between the trimmed V and J ends, which lost 0 bases and 13 bases, there was a span of 24 bases. CDR3 bases: TGTGCCAGCAGCCAAGAAAGATGGGGAGGTACCTACGAGCGGTACTTC. Its translation is CASSQERWGGTYERYF.

Written as DNA, the CDR3 is TGTGCCAGCAGTTTCCGGACTCGGGACTACGAGCAGTACTTC. Residues: CASSFRTRDYEQYF. The chain uses TRBV6-5 and TRBJ2-7, with D maybe TRBD2 (5 bases). V was trimmed by 4 bases and J by 3 bases, leaving 13 bases between them. Germline V gene sequence: CDR1 MNHEY, CDR2 SVGAGI. The CDR3 extends over 14 amino acids.

This rearrangement joins TRBV28 to TRBJ2-5; TRBD1 matches at 7 bases. CDR1 and CDR2 (germline): MDHEN, SYDVKM. The CDR3 totals 13 residues. Unmatched junction bases numbered 3, after V lost 6 bases and J lost 2 bases. The DNA for the CDR3 is TGTGCCAGCAGAGAGGGACAGCAAGAGACCCAGTACTTC. Its translation: CASREGQQETQYF.

This clonotype was recorded a few times. V gene TRBV20-1 combines with J gene TRBJ2-5, with 9 bases lining up with TRBD2. The DNA end lines up better with TRBJ2-1; the J call may be wrong. The germline gives CDR1 DFQATT, CDR2 SNEGSKA (reference sequence). This CDR3 has 12 amino acids. This CDR3 is CSAKGGGGEQFF. The CDR3 DNA follows: TGCAGTGCTAAAGGCGGGGGGGGTGAGCAGTTCTTC.

Only a few counts were recorded for this clonotype. This chain connects TRBV6-6 to TRBJ2-4; no definite D call. The germline V gene has CDR1 MNHNY and CDR2 SVGAGI (reference sequence). The CDR3 runs 12 residues. The ends were cut back, 6 bases at V and 3 bases at J, with 6 bases in the middle. CDR3 amino acids: CASSSDKNIQYF. CDR3 bases: TGTGCCAGCAGCTCGGACAAAAACATTCAGTACTTC.

There are a few counts of this clonotype. The V call is TRBV5-5, the J call TRBJ2-5; 7 nucleotides match TRBD1. Germline CDR1 reads SGHKS; CDR2 reads YYEKEE (reference sequence). There are 14 residues in the CDR3. With V trimmed by 3 bases and J by 8 bases, 10 bases remained unmatched. In nucleotides, the CDR3 is TGTGCCAGCAGCTACTACAGGGGCGTAGGTACCCAGTACTTC. Protein product: CASSYYRGVGTQYF.